The entry below gives a single T cell receptor beta chain sequence along with its context. The antigen remains unidentified. Data came from immunoSEQ multiplex PCR; TCRdb stores just in-frame clones and leaves some out. The repertoire has just over 20,000 clones, 95% to 98% of them found once; the top ten carry 0.16%. The sample originates from a study of T cells after posttransplantation cyclophosphamide. Germline CDR1 MDHEN, CDR2 SYDVKM. The CDR3 spans 13 residues. V lost 6 bases, J lost 6 bases, and 5 bases stayed unmatched. Notes on the study in general: Later blood repertoires were often dominated by clones from the donor CD8+ memory compartment. Tissue-infiltrating T cells from skin or gut overlapped little with blood T cells.

Cells defined as naive were viable CD3+CD4+ or CD3+CD8+ and CCR7+CD45RA+CD45RO-CD95-CD27+CD28+. On the day of bone marrow donation, the related graft donor provided peripheral blood. The chain links TRBV28 to TRBJ2-1, with 7 positions matching TRBD2. The source is a man aged 35-49 years in good health, CMV-negative, and a related stem cell transplant donor. Sequencing used naive CD4+ T cells sorted from PBMCs. The CDR3 sequence: CASSMGLINEQFF. CDR3 nucleotide sequence: TGTGCCAGCAGCATGGGACTAATCAATGAGCAGTTCTTC.